Shown below are 7 T cell receptor beta chains from a single sample sequenced in a study of regulatory T cells in long-lasting Graves disease. For TCR beta, libraries came from iRepertoire HTBI primers and Arm-PCR of CDR3 regions. TCRdb redid the calling of the multiplex PCR reads with MiXCR, one entry per CDR3 protein. The sample gives about 660,000 distinct CDR3 sequences, about 30% of which show up once; about 40% is in the top ten. Regarding time point: persistent/refractory GD, antithyroid drugs over 5 years with positive TRAb. The authors made the TCR library using RNA they extracted from PBMCs. Sequenced material: peripheral blood mononuclear cells (PBMCs), taken when the disease was refractory, from a patient treated with antithyroid drugs. The receptors were gathered from a female donor with Graves disease.

The table lists this clonotype with many counts. The chain recombines TRBV12-3 or TRBV12-4 with TRBJ1-2, with D possibly TRBD1 on 5 matching bases. The germline V and J ends were trimmed by 3 bases and 5 bases, with 7 bases remaining between them. This CDR3 contains 12 residues. The CDR3 DNA sequence: TGTGCCAGCAGTTTCGCAGGGTATGGCTACACCTTC. Translation: CASSFAGYGYTF.

The chain carries TRBV29-1 and TRBJ2-2; TRBD1 aligns across 10 bases. CDR3 length: 15 residues. CDR1 is SQVTM and CDR2 is ANQGSEA in the germline V gene. V dropped 3 bases and J dropped 2; count of bases not matched to a gene: 3. CDR3 residues: CSVEGTGANTGELFF. In nucleotides, the CDR3 is TGCAGCGTTGAGGGGACAGGGGCCAACACCGGGGAGCTGTTTTTT.

The V and J genes are TRBV25-1 and TRBJ2-7; TRBD1 matches at 8 bases. Per germline, CDR1 MGHDK and CDR2 SYGVNS. V lost 2 bases, J lost 2 bases, and 5 bases stayed unmatched. This CDR3 spans 15 amino acids. CDR3 in DNA: TGTGCCAGCAGTGAAATAGACAGGGGAACCTACGAGCAGTACTTC. It codes for CASSEIDRGTYEQYF.

The genes are TRBV3-1 and TRBJ1-2, with D possibly TRBD1 on 6 matching bases. The CDR3 runs 12 residues. Trimming removed 7 bases from V and 7 bases from J, with 13 bases in between. Looked up from germline, CDR1 is LGHDT and CDR2 is YNNKEL (reference sequence). CDR3 in amino acids: CASNRMGAGYTF. The CDR3 bases are TGTGCCAGCAACCGCATGGGGGCTGGCTACACCTTC.

This clonotype appeared a few times. The genes are TRBV6-1 and TRBJ1-5; the D gene is possibly TRBD1 (5 bases). The germline CDR1 and CDR2 sequences are MNHNS and SASEGT. This CDR3 comprises 13 residues. With 3 bases removed from V and 6 bases from J, the gap between germline ends came to 9 bases. In DNA, the CDR3 is TGTGCCAGCAGTGACGGGGGACGTCAGCCCCAGCATTTT. This translates into CASSDGGRQPQHF.

The CDR3 DNA sequence: TGTGCCTGGAGGACAGGGTTGAACACTGAAGCTTTCTTT. Protein: CAWRTGLNTEAFF. The gene calls are TRBV30 and TRBJ1-1; 7 bases map to TRBD1. With 3 bases clipped from V and 0 bases from J, the junction kept 1 base outside the gene matches. The CDR3 spans 13 residues. Germline CDR1 GTSNPN, CDR2 SVGIG (reference sequence).

A few counts support this clonotype. The chain links TRBV18 to TRBJ2-7; D gene uncertain. The CDR3 runs to 13 residues. The V gene's germline CDR1 is KGHSH and CDR2 LQKENI. Trimming shortened V by 3 bases and J by 7 bases, and 13 bases separated the two germline ends. CDR3 residues: CASSPPYLKEQYF. CDR3 bases: TGTGCCAGCTCACCTCCCTATTTAAAGGAGCAGTACTTC.